This TCR beta chain was recorded in a study of molecular identifiers for immune sequencing clone quantification. Notes on this clonotype: Antigen unknown.

Libraries of naive CD8 T cells were made from roughly 18,000 to 920,000 sorted cells. They used 10%, 30% or 50% RNA. TCRdb called the PCR reads again in MiXCR, with one record for every CDR3 protein. This sample carries around 470,000 distinct CDR3 sequences, about 22% of them seen once, and the ten largest clones take around 0.86%. Whole-study findings and limits: Reports indicate spiked Jurkat TCR RNA from one cell could be found among some 980,000 naive cells.

This clonotype originated in a human donor in good health. Some libraries in this study had Jurkat cell RNA spiked in. Sequencing was performed on naive CD8+ T cells from blood, with Jurkat cell RNA spiked in. The subset was: FACS-sorted CD8+CD4-CCR7+CD45RA+ naive T cells.

CDR3 region: CASSPGTGGLNEQFF. The CDR3 region has the DNA TGTGCCAGCAGCCCCGGGACAGGGGGCTTAAATGAGCAGTTCTTC. The chain employs TRBV7-2 and TRBJ2-1, with 12 positions matching TRBD1. The V and J ends lost 5 bases and 7 bases, in that order; junction bases with no gene match: 6. The CDR3 totals 15 residues. The germline V gene has CDR1 SGHTA and CDR2 FQGNSA.